Below, 21 T cell receptor beta chains from the same sample are listed, as sequenced in a study of T cell clonality in common variable immunodeficiency. Produced via immunoSEQ multiplex PCR; TCRdb's table is partial and in-frame only. Observed in the sample are 42,000 or so clones, none of them singletons. Sequencing used peripheral blood mononuclear cells. The receptors were gathered from a person aged 18-69 years in good health.

This clone was seen repeatedly, ten times or more. The sequenced fragment ends 3 residues before the CDR3 boundary, so the rest is inferred from the germline J gene. This chain links TRBV7-6 with TRBJ1-1; D gene uncertain. The germline gives CDR1 SGHVS, CDR2 FNYEAQ. Trimming left V 1 base short and J 6 bases short, with 15 bases between. The CDR3 spans 15 residues. The DNA read from the CDR3 is TGTGCCAGCAGCTTAGGTTCTTCGGGTAGGCCTGAA. Protein sequence: CASSLGSSGRPE. The full-length CDR3 reads as CASSLGSSGRPEAFF.

This clone was detected ten times or more. The read stops 3 residues short of the end of the CDR3; the missing end is completed from the germline J gene. V is TRBV6-2 or TRBV6-3 and J is TRBJ2-7; TRBD2 matches at 9 bases. Germline assignment: CDR1 MNHEY and CDR2 SVGEGT. This CDR3 is 13 amino acids long. The J segment lost 2 bases and the V segment lost 6 bases, leaving 2 bases of the junction unmatched. CDR3 DNA, as far as it was read: TGTGCCAGCAGGCTAGCGGGGACCTACGAG. It is translated as CASRLAGTYE. The whole CDR3 protein reads CASRLAGTYEQYF.

This clone was picked up many times. The read halts 3 residues ahead of the CDR3 end, with the missing end drawn from the germline J gene. The chain carries TRBV19 and TRBJ2-3; the match to TRBD1 covers 8 bases. The J segment lost 3 bases and the V segment lost 9 bases, leaving 11 bases of the junction unmatched. Germline assignment: CDR1 LNHDA and CDR2 SQIVND (reference sequence). The CDR3 has 15 amino acids. CDR3 region: CASSRGQGGTDTQYF. The sequenced part of the CDR3 DNA is TGTGCCAGCTCCCGAGGACAGGGTGGAACAGATACG.

This clone has a count of ten or more. The read is 3 residues too short to cover the CDR3 end, so that end is filled in from the germline J gene. The chain links TRBV18 to TRBJ1-1; no definite D call. Per the germline V gene, CDR1 is KGHSH and CDR2 is LQKENI. V was cut by 2 bases and J by 1 base, with 5 bases left in between. The CDR3 consists of 13 residues. CDR3 sequence: CASSPNRNTEAFF. The sequenced CDR3 bases are TGTGCCAGCTCACCAAACAGGAACACTGAA. The whole variable domain, remainder taken from reference TRBV18 and TRBJ1-1, is NAGVMQNPRHLVRRRGQEARLRCSPMKGHSHVYWYRQLPEEGLKFMVYLQKENIIDESGMPKERFSAEFPKEGPSILRIQQVVRGDSAAYFCASSPNRNTEAFFGQGTRLTVV.

This clone was seen repeatedly, ten times or more. The DNA ends 3 residues before the CDR3 does, and the rest of the CDR3 is filled in from the germline J gene. V gene TRBV10-3 combines with J gene TRBJ1-3; D perhaps matches TRBD1 (6 bases). The CDR3 extends over 15 amino acids. V dropped 4 bases and J dropped 4 bases, with 14 bases sitting between them. Germline V gene sequence: CDR1 ENHRY, CDR2 SYGVKD. The CDR3 loop is CAISGQGLSGNTIYF. The DNA read from the CDR3 is TGTGCCATCAGTGGGCAGGGGTTAAGCGGAAACACC.

This clone was recorded at least ten times. The covered CDR3 bases are TGCGCCAGCAGCTTAGCTAGCGGGAGCTCCTACAATGAG. It translates to CASSLASGSSYNE. The CDR3 as a whole reads CASSLASGSSYNEQFF. V gene TRBV5-1 combines with J gene TRBJ2-1; 10 positions agree with TRBD2. From the germline J gene comes the end of the CDR3, since the read stops 3 residues before it. Per the germline V gene, CDR1 is SGHRS and CDR2 is YFSETQ. V shed 2 bases and J 0 bases; nucleotides not matched to a gene: 2. This CDR3 has 16 residues.

This clone was detected many times. The missing CDR3 end, 3 residues past where the read stops, is filled in from the germline J gene. The chain couples TRBV20-1 to TRBJ2-7; 8 bases agree with TRBD1. This CDR3 spans 14 amino acids. Germline CDR1 DFQATT, CDR2 SNEGSKA (reference sequence). The V gene end was trimmed by 0 bases and the J gene end by 2 bases; junction bases not matched to a gene: 3. CDR3: CSAREGQATYEQYF. The CDR3 DNA, read in part, is TGCAGTGCTAGAGAGGGACAGGCTACCTACGAG.

This clone was seen at least ten times. The missing CDR3 end, 3 residues past where the read stops, is filled in from the germline J gene. The chain uses TRBV19 and TRBJ2-1; 14 bases are a match to TRBD2. Unmatched junction bases numbered 4, after V lost 5 bases and J lost 7 bases. This CDR3 has 15 amino acids. Looked up from germline, CDR1 is LNHDA and CDR2 is SQIVND (reference sequence). The CDR3 here is CASSVGLAGVNEQFF. CDR3 DNA, as far as it was read: TGTGCCAGTAGTGTGGGACTAGCGGGAGTTAATGAG.

This clone was recorded at least ten times. The DNA ends 3 residues before the CDR3 does, and the rest of the CDR3 is filled in from the germline J gene. V is TRBV5-1 and J is TRBJ2-1, with TRBD2 identical over 10 bases. Germline loops: CDR1 SGHRS, CDR2 YFSETQ. After removal of 4 bases from V and 8 bases from J, the junction contained 12 bases not matched to a gene. This CDR3 spans 16 amino acids. The CDR3 protein is CASSLTLAGSSHEQFF. The CDR3 bases that were read are TGCGCCAGCAGCCTGACACTAGCGGGAAGTAGTCATGAG.

This clone has a count of ten or more. The read ends 3 residues early relative to the CDR3; the germline J gene fills the gap. This chain connects TRBV23-1 to TRBJ1-1, with no clear D. TRBV23-1 is filed as an ORF, its function uncertain. This CDR3 is built from 15 residues. Trimming took 0 bases from V and 1 from J, leaving 9 bases between them. CDR3 bases read: TGCGCCAGCAGTCAATCTCTCCGGGGGAACACTGAA. Residues: CASSQSLRGNTE. The CDR3 in its entirety is CASSQSLRGNTEAFF.

The sample holds many counts of this clone. Read coverage stops 3 residues before the CDR3 terminus; the germline J gene supplies the remainder. The genes are TRBV29-1 and TRBJ2-5; 8 bases match TRBD1. Germline CDR1 SQVTM, CDR2 ANQGSEA. The V gene end was trimmed by 6 bases and the J gene end by 4 bases; junction bases not matched to a gene: 4. This CDR3 region has 12 residues. The sequenced part of the CDR3 DNA is TGCAGCGTGGGCGGGACAGGAGAGACC. Translation: CSVGGTGET. The CDR3 reads in full as CSVGGTGETQYF.

This clone was counted many times. The CDR3 extends 3 residues past the end of the read, so its final part is completed from the germline J gene. The chain recombines TRBV19 with TRBJ2-3; D is uncertain. V was cut by 4 bases and J by 6 bases, with 8 bases left in between. Germline V gene lookup returns CDR1 LNHDA and CDR2 SQIVND (reference sequence). The CDR3 contains 12 residues. The sequenced part of the CDR3 DNA is TGTGCCAGTAGTAGCACTCGGGATACG. It specifies CASSSTRDT. The entire CDR3 is CASSSTRDTQYF.

This clone occurred many times. One end of the junction does not line up with germline, which may come from a read error. The CDR3 here is CAGSETGGGTEAFF. CDR3 bases read: TGTGCCGGCAGTGAGACAGGGGGAGGAACTGAA. The chain combines TRBV6-1 with TRBJ1-1; 9 bases are shared with TRBD1. The CDR3 end falls 3 residues outside the read, so it is completed with the germline J gene. This CDR3 is built from 14 residues. Germline V gene sequence: CDR1 MNHNS, CDR2 SASEGT.

This clone was picked up many times. Read coverage stops 3 residues before the CDR3 terminus; the germline J gene supplies the remainder. The chain uses TRBV5-6 and TRBJ1-2; tentatively, D is TRBD1 (6 bases). The germline gives CDR1 SGHDT, CDR2 YYEEEE. This CDR3 has 13 residues. The CDR3 reads CASSLQGRLGYTF. Incomplete CDR3 DNA: TGTGCCAGCAGCCTACAGGGCAGGCTAGGC.

This clone was observed a handful of times. The read ends 3 residues early relative to the CDR3; the germline J gene fills the gap. J is TRBJ1-1 and V is TRBV18, with 12 nucleotides matching TRBD1. CDR1 and CDR2 from the germline V gene are KGHSH and LQKENI. The CDR3 runs 14 residues. The sequenced part of the CDR3 DNA is TGTGCCAGCTCACCGGCGGGACAGGGGGCTATG. Amino acids: CASSPAGQGAM. The full CDR3 protein is CASSPAGQGAMAFF. The entire variable domain, with the rest obtained from reference TRBV18 and TRBJ1-1, is as follows: NAGVMQNPRHLVRRRGQEARLRCSPMKGHSHVYWYRQLPEEGLKFMVYLQKENIIDESGMPKERFSAEFPKEGPSILRIQQVVRGDSAAYFCASSPAGQGAMAFFGQGTRLTVV.

Notes on this clone: Coverage ceases 3 residues before the CDR3 finishes, and the germline J gene fills in the end. The chain joins TRBV2 to TRBJ2-1, with 12 bases lining up with TRBD2. Germline assignment: CDR1 SNHLY and CDR2 FYNNEI. The junction had 10 bases not matched to a gene; V was cut back by 6 bases and J by 7 bases. This CDR3 is 16 amino acids long. The sequenced CDR3 bases are TGTGCCAGCAGCGCTCAGACTAGCGGGAGTGTAAATGAG. Protein product: CASSAQTSGSVNE. The full CDR3 protein reads CASSAQTSGSVNEQFF.

Ten or more counts support this clone. The CDR3 goes on 3 residues after the read ends, and that part is filled in from the germline J gene. This sequence joins TRBV4-2 and TRBJ2-7, with TRBD1 identical over 9 bases. The J segment lost 5 bases and the V segment lost 1 base, leaving 6 bases of the junction unmatched. There are 15 residues in the CDR3. The germline V gene encodes CDR1 LGHNA and CDR2 YNFKEQ. CDR3 bases read: TGTGCCAGCAGCCAAGGGGACAGGGTTTCTAACGAG. The encoded protein is CASSQGDRVSNE. The whole CDR3 sequence reads CASSQGDRVSNEQYF.

This clone was recorded at least ten times. The read falls 3 residues short of the CDR3 end, and the missing part is taken from the germline J gene. The genes are TRBV19 and TRBJ2-2; perhaps TRBD1 as D (6 bases). In germline, CDR1 is LNHDA, CDR2 SQIVND (reference sequence). V was pared by 5 bases and J by 3 bases, with 13 bases between. The CDR3 covers 15 residues. CDR3 DNA, as far as it was read: TGTGCCAGTAGTGCAGGGGTTTCGGACACCGGGGAG. Encoded protein: CASSAGVSDTGE. The CDR3 in full is CASSAGVSDTGELFF.

This clone was seen ten or more times. Sequencing ends 3 residues short of the CDR3 end; the germline J gene provides the rest. The chain recombines TRBV7-6 with TRBJ2-5, with D tentatively TRBD2 (7 bases). Germline V gives CDR1 SGHVS, CDR2 FNYEAQ. V lost 0 bases to trimming and J lost 1 base, with 12 bases between them. The CDR3 extends over 16 amino acids. CDR3 bases read: TGTGCCAGCAGCTTAGCGGGGGCTAGCGGCCAAGAGACC. Protein sequence: CASSLAGASGQET. The complete CDR3 protein is CASSLAGASGQETQYF.

This clone was observed at least ten times. The sequenced fragment ends 3 residues before the CDR3 boundary, so the rest is inferred from the germline J gene. V is TRBV5-4 and J is TRBJ2-1; maybe TRBD1 (6 bases). The CDR3 is made up of 13 amino acids. Germline-derived CDR1 and CDR2 are SGHNT and YYREEE (reference sequence). V was cut by 4 bases and J by 7 bases, with 12 bases left in between. CDR3 bases read: TGTGCCAGCAGCGGTACAGGGCTGAATGAG. It encodes CASSGTGLNE. The whole CDR3 protein is CASSGTGLNEQFF.

The sample holds many counts of this clone. The CDR3 end is not reached by the read, which stops 3 residues before it; the germline J gene fills it in. The rearrangement uses TRBV20-1 and TRBJ1-6, with D possibly TRBD1 on 6 matching bases. The germline gives CDR1 DFQATT, CDR2 SNEGSKA (reference sequence). The CDR3 covers 17 residues. Trimming left V 0 bases short and J 5 bases short, with 17 bases between. CDR3 DNA (partial): TGCAGTGCTAGAGACCGCCGGAGGGACAACAATAATTCACCC. Protein product: CSARDRRRDNNNSP. The complete CDR3 reads CSARDRRRDNNNSPLHF.